This paragraph reports one T cell receptor (beta chain). The antigen remains unidentified. These data are taken from a study of tumor-infiltrating lymphocytes in glioblastoma multiforme. Points from the study as a whole: Only one glioblastoma patient had TCR and mutation analysis. Unequal TCR RNA per T cell might skew measured clone sizes. No surface-marker sorting into functional T cell subtypes was done.

Multiple V-beta primers and a C-beta primer amplified TCRB from RNA. No unique molecular identifiers were described for these TCRB libraries. One entry per CDR3 protein, called by TCRdb with MiXCR from the multiplex PCR reads. The sample lists around 15,000 distinct CDR3 sequences; 73% were seen once. CDR3 length: 17 residues. Germline values: CDR1 MNHNS, CDR2 SASEGT. The ends lost 8 bases at V and 7 bases at J; junction bases unmatched: 16. The clonotype originates from a male donor with glioblastoma. Sequenced input: brain tumor tissue. The chain recombines TRBV6-1 with TRBJ2-2; 10 nucleotides agree with TRBD1. The CDR3 nucleotides read TGTGCCAGCCGTTGGAAGATAGACAGGGGGCAGGTCGGGGAGCTGTTTTTT. This gives the protein CASRWKIDRGQVGELFF.